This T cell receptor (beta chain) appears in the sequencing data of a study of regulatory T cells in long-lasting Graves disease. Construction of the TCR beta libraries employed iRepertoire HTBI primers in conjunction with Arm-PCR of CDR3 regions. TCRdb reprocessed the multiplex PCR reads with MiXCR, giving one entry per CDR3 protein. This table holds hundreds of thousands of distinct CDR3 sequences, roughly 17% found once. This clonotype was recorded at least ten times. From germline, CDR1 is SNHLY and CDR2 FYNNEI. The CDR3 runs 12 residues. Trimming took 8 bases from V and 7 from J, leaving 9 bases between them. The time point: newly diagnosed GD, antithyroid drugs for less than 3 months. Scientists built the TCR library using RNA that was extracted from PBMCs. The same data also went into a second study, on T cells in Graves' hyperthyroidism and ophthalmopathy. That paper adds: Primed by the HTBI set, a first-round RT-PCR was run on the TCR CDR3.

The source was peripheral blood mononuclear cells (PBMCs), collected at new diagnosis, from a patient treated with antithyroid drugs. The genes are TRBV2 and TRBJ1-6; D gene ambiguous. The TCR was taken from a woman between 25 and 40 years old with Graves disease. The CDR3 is CASLWENSPLHF. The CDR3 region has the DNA TGTGCCAGCCTCTGGGAGAATTCACCCCTCCACTTT.